Below are 12 T cell receptor beta chains sequenced from a single sample in a study of blood T cell repertoires in COVID-19. Data came from immunoSEQ multiplex PCR; TCRdb stores just in-frame clones and leaves some out. The table includes a few hundred thousand clones, 70% to 90% detected once. The specimen sequenced was peripheral blood. Every receptor here comes from a woman aged 70-85 years with acute or convalescent COVID-19.

Of note for this clone: Other nucleotide sequences from this sample produce the same CDR3. This rearrangement joins TRBV3-1 (or the pseudogene TRBV3-2) to TRBJ2-7; D gene uncertain. The V and J ends lost 3 bases and 0 bases respectively, with 6 bases between them. The CDR3 covers 13 residues. Germline CDR1 LGHDT, CDR2 YNNKEL (reference sequence). CDR3 loop: CASSQGSSYEQYF. Written as DNA, the CDR3 is TGTGCCAGCAGCCAGGGCAGCTCCTACGAGCAGTACTTC.

CDR3 nucleotide sequence: TGTGCCAGCAGCTTGGCAGGACAGGGGGTTAATGGCTACACCTTC. Translating it yields CASSLAGQGVNGYTF. The V gene is TRBV5-4, the J gene TRBJ1-2, with TRBD1 matching 10 bases. The CDR3 has 15 residues. V trimming: 0 bases; J trimming: 6 bases; junction bases outside the gene matches: 5. Germline lookup yields CDR1 SGHNT and CDR2 YYREEE (reference sequence).

This clone was seen a single time. V gene TRBV5-1 combines with J gene TRBJ1-5, with D perhaps TRBD1 (6 bases). Germline CDR1 reads SGHRS; CDR2 reads YFSETQ. V was cut by 4 bases and J by 5 bases, with 16 bases left in between. CDR3 length: 15 amino acids. CDR3 loop: CASSHRDTRDQPQHF. CDR3 nucleotide sequence: TGCGCCAGCAGCCACCGGGACACCAGGGATCAGCCCCAGCATTTT.

J is TRBJ1-2 and V is TRBV5-5; 7 nucleotides line up with TRBD1. There are 13 residues in the CDR3. V was clipped by 3 bases and J by 6 bases; unmatched bases: 5. CDR1 and CDR2 (germline): SGHKS, YYEKEE (reference sequence). CDR3 region: CASSYRGGDGYTF. CDR3 DNA: TGTGCCAGCAGCTACAGGGGTGGGGATGGCTACACCTTC. Full variable domain (rest looked up from reference TRBV5-5 and TRBJ1-2): DAGVTQSPTHLIKTRGQQVTLRCSPISGHKSVSWYQQVLGQGPQFIFQYYEKEERGRGNFPDRFSARQFPNYSSELNVNALLLGDSALYLCASSYRGGDGYTFGSGTRLTVV.

The chain links TRBV7-6 to TRBJ2-1; D not resolved. The V gene's germline CDR1 is SGHVS and CDR2 FNYEAQ. The CDR3 covers 14 residues. V lost 1 base, J lost 2 bases, and 6 bases lay in between. The CDR3 region is CASSLGEAYNEQFF. Written as DNA, the CDR3 is TGTGCCAGCAGCTTAGGTGAGGCCTACAATGAGCAGTTCTTC.

The chain recombines TRBV7-2 with TRBJ1-5; the match to TRBD1 covers 7 bases. V gave up 3 bases and J gave up 2 bases; unmatched junction bases: 1. The CDR3 has 14 amino acids. Looked up from germline, CDR1 is SGHTA and CDR2 is FQGNSA. CDR3: CASSLTGRNQPQHF. CDR3 coding DNA: TGTGCCAGCAGCTTGACAGGGCGCAATCAGCCCCAGCATTTT.

V usage is TRBV7-9 and J usage is TRBJ2-1; D is undetermined. The CDR3 is 12 residues long. V was clipped by 5 bases and J by 7 bases, with 9 bases between them. CDR1 is SEHNR and CDR2 is FQNEAQ in the germline V gene (reference sequence). CDR3 nucleotide sequence: TGTGCCAGCAGCCGACTCGCGAATGAGCAGTTCTTC. Translating it yields CASSRLANEQFF.

This clone was recorded only once. This sequence joins TRBV19 and TRBJ1-1; D is possibly TRBD1 (5 bases). V shed 8 bases and J shed 6 bases, with 19 bases lying between them. CDR3 size: 14 residues. CDR1 LNHDA and CDR2 SQIVND come from the germline V gene (reference sequence). This chain's CDR3 is CASGKQGKGPEAFF. CDR3 DNA sequence: TGTGCCAGTGGAAAGCAGGGTAAAGGCCCTGAAGCTTTCTTT.

The rearrangement links TRBV2 to TRBJ1-5; 7 positions match TRBD1. CDR3 length: 12 residues. In germline, CDR1 is SNHLY, CDR2 FYNNEI. J lost 10 bases, V lost 5 bases, and 5 bases had no gene match. The CDR3 reads CASSSDRLPQHF. CDR3 DNA sequence: TGTGCCAGCAGTTCGGACAGGCTTCCCCAGCATTTT.

The chain has TRBV7-9 and TRBJ1-1, with D maybe TRBD1 (5 bases). Germline assignment: CDR1 SEHNR and CDR2 FQNEAQ (reference sequence). The CDR3 length is 15 residues. V lost 8 bases and J 1 base, leaving 17 bases between the germline ends. Here the CDR3 reads CASHFLGRTNTEAFF. The CDR3, as DNA: TGTGCCAGCCACTTCCTGGGGCGGACGAACACTGAAGCTTTCTTT.

The rearrangement links TRBV2 to TRBJ2-6, with D perhaps TRBD1 (6 bases). The CDR3 loop spans 18 amino acids. V was trimmed by 3 bases and J by 0 bases, leaving 15 bases between them. In germline, CDR1 is SNHLY, CDR2 FYNNEI. The CDR3 DNA reads as TGTGCCAGCAGTGACCAGGGGCGTTCAAGCTCTGGGGCCAACGTCCTGACTTTC. Its protein product is CASSDQGRSSSGANVLTF. Using reference TRBV2 and TRBJ2-6 for the parts outside the CDR3, the full variable domain is EPEVTQTPSHQVTQMGQEVILRCVPISNHLYFYWYRQILGQKVEFLVSFYNNEISEKSEIFDDQFSVERPDGSNFTLKIRSTKLEDSAMYFCASSDQGRSSSGANVLTFGAGSRLTVL.

The chain joins TRBV6-5 to TRBJ1-1, with TRBD1 as a possible D gene (6 bases). Germline V lookup: CDR1 MNHEY, CDR2 SVGAGI. Trimming stripped 10 bases from V and 2 bases from J, with 17 bases between. The CDR3 covers 14 residues. The CDR3 reads CATKGQGLNTEAFF. The CDR3 DNA reads as TGTGCCACCAAGGGGCAGGGGTTAAACACTGAAGCTTTCTTT.